Sequencing of this TCR beta chain was carried out in a study of T cell changes during pregnancy in multiple sclerosis (dated by TCRdb to between 2018 and 2021). Study-wide context: Changes in the T cell repertoire over the course of pregnancy were examined in this study in women with multiple sclerosis.

The CDR3 numbers 16 residues from cysteine through phenylalanine. Left in the record is the CDR3 DNA by itself, 48 bases read in frame from the first base. Trimmed from V: 5 bases; trimmed from J: 1 base; junction bases lacking a gene match: 6. From the germline V gene (reference sequence), CDR1 is SEHNR and CDR2 is FQNEAQ. Libraries were built with the immunoSEQ multiplex PCR assay. TCRdb provides this immuneACCESS table in a form limited to in-frame rearrangements. Some clones are lacking; in checked studies, under half of them reflect an unresolved V gene, and why the rest are absent is not known. Recorded for this sample are roughly 18,000 clones; approximately 90% of them occurred a single time. Together, the top ten hold about 1.3% of the sample. In this sample, this clone turned up once. Its antigen specificity is not known. No much larger clone is present one base from it, and per-base qualities are unavailable.

The starting material was CD4+ T cells from peripheral blood mononuclear cells, obtained in the first trimester of pregnancy. The receptor was isolated from a female donor in good health, enrolled as a control in a pregnancy study. Recombination linked TRBV7-9 to TRBJ2-3; TRBD2 aligns with 10 central bases. CDR3 sequence: CASSTSLAGGTDTQYF. The DNA sequence reads TGTGCCAGCAGCACAAGCCTAGCGGGGGGCACAGATACGCAGTATTTT.